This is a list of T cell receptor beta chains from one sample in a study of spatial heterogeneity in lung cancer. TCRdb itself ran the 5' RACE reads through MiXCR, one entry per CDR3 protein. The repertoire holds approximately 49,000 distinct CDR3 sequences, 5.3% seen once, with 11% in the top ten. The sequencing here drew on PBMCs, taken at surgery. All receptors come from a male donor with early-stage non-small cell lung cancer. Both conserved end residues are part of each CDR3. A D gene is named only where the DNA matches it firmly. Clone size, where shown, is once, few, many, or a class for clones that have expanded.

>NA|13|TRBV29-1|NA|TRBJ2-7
TGCAGTTTCTCTTCATCGGGCCCCTACGAGCAGTACTTC
CSFSSSGPYEQYF
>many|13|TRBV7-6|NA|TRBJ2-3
TGTGCCAGCAGCGCCGGGGGCTCCGATACGCAGTATTTT
CASSAGGSDTQYF
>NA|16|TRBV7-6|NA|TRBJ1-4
TGTGCCAGCAGCCGTGGGACACCAAACCTAGGGGAAAAACTGTTTTTT
CASSRGTPNLGEKLFF
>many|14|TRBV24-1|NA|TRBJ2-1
TGTGCCACCAGTGGGGGAACCGCCTACAATGAGCAGTTCTTC
CATSGGTAYNEQFF
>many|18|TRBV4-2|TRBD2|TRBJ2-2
TGTGCCAGCAGCCAAGATTTGGTAGCGGGAATGGGCACCGGGGAGCTGTTTTTT
CASSQDLVAGMGTGELFF
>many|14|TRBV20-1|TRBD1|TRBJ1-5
TGCAGTGCTAGAGCGCAGGGGGGGGATCAGCCCCAGCATTTT
CSARAQGGDQPQHF
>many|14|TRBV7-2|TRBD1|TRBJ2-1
TGTGCCAGCAGCCTACGGACAGGGAGAAATGAGCAGTTCTTC
CASSLRTGRNEQFF
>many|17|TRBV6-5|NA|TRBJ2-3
TGTGCCAGCAGTTACTCGTTAGGGGGACTCGCGACAGATACGCAGTATTTT
CASSYSLGGLATDTQYF
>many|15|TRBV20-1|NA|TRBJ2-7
TGCAGTGCTAGAGAACCAGGGGAGCCGGCCGACGAGCAGTACTTC
CSAREPGEPADEQYF
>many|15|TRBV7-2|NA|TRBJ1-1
TGTGCCAGCAGGACCTCGGGGATAGGGAACACTGAAGCTTTCTTT
CASRTSGIGNTEAFF
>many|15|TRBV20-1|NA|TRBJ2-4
TGCAGTGCTAGAGAAGGTGGGCTAGCCAAAAACATTCAGTACTTC
CSAREGGLAKNIQYF
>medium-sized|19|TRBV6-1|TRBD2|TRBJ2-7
TGTGCCAGCAGTGAATCCCAGAAGGTACTAGCGGGAGGTGTGGGGGAGCAGTACTTC
CASSESQKVLAGGVGEQYF
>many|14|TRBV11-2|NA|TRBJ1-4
TGTGCCAGCAGCTTAGCCCTCTTTAAGGAAAAACTGTTTTTT
CASSLALFKEKLFF
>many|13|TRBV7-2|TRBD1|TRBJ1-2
TGTGCCAGCAGCTCGGGACAGGGATATGGCTACACCTTC
CASSSGQGYGYTF
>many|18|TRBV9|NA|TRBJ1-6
TGTGCCAGCAGCGTCTCCGAACCGGACAGCTCCTATAATTCACCCCTCCACTTT
CASSVSEPDSSYNSPLHF
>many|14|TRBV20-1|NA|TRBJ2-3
TGCAGTGCTAAGAGAGGGGGGGGCACAGATACGCAGTATTTT
CSAKRGGGTDTQYF
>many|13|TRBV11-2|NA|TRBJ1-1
TGTGCCAGCAGTTTTGTGCAGACAGGTGAAGCTTTCTTT
CASSFVQTGEAFF
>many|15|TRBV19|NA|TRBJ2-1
TGTGCCAGTAGTCCCTCCGGGACTTCCTACAATGAGCAGTTCTTC
CASSPSGTSYNEQFF
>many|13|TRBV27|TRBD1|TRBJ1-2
TGTGCCAGCTGGACAGGGTCTAACTATGGCTACACCTTC
CASWTGSNYGYTF
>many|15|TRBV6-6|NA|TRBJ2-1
TGTGCCAGCAGTTATAGAAAAAATTGGTCCAATGAGCAGTTCTTC
CASSYRKNWSNEQFF
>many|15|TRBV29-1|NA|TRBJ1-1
TGCAGCGTCCGGGGCGGGTGGGGGATGAACACTGAAGCTTTCTTT
CSVRGGWGMNTEAFF
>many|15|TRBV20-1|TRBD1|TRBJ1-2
TGCAGTGCTAGAGGCGACAGGGCCGAAGTAAGTGGCTACACCTTC
CSARGDRAEVSGYTF
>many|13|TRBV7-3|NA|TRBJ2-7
TGTGCCAGCAGCTTAAGACCCGGCTACGAGCAGTACTTC
CASSLRPGYEQYF
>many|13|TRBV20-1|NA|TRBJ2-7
TGCAGTGCTAGGACAGGTTGGGACTACGAGCAGTACTTC
CSARTGWDYEQYF
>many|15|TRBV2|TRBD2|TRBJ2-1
TGTGCCAGCAGTGAAGGTAGCGGGTCCTACAATGAGCAGTTCTTC
CASSEGSGSYNEQFF
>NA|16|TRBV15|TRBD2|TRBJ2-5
TGTGCCATCAGCAGAGAATTAGCGGGAGCTGTTGAGACCCAGTACTTC
CAISRELAGAVETQYF
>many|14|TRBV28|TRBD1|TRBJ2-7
TGTGCCAGCAGCACGGGACAGGTGGTCTACGAGCAGTACTTC
CASSTGQVVYEQYF
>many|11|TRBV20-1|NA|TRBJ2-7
TGCAGTGCTAGGGACTTATACGAGCAGTACTTC
CSARDLYEQYF
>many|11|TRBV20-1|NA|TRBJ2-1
TGCAGTGCCGCTATTAGCAATGAGCAGTTCTTC
CSAAISNEQFF
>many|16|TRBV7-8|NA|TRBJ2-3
TGTGCCAGCAGCCGGTTCGCCGGGAGTAGCACAGATACGCAGTATTTT
CASSRFAGSSTDTQYF